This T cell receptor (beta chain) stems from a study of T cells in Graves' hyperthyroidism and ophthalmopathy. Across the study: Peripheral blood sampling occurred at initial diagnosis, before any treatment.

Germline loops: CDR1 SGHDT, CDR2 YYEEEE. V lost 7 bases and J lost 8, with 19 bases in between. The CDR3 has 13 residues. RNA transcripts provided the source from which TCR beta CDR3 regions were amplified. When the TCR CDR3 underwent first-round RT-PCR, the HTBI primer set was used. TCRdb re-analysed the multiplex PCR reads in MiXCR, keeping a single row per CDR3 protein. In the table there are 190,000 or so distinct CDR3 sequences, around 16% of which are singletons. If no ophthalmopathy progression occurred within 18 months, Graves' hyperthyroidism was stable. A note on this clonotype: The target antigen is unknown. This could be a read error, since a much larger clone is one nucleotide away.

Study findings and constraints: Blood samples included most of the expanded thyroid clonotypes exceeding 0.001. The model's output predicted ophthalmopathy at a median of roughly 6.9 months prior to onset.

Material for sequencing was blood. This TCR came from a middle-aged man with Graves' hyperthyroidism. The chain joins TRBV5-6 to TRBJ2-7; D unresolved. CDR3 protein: CASGAWAGLKQYF. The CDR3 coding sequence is TGTGCCAGCGGCGCGTGGGCTGGGCTAAAGCAGTACTTC.